The 13 T cell receptor beta chains below were found in one sample sequenced in a study of blood T cell repertoires in COVID-19. Measured with immunoSEQ multiplex PCR; TCRdb has only the in-frame clones, and not every one. There are about 240,000 clones in the sample; approximately 78% occur only once, and roughly 8% lies in the top ten. The sequenced sample consisted of peripheral blood. The receptors were sampled from an elderly woman with COVID-19, enrolled during active disease.

This chain uses TRBV5-1 with TRBJ2-2; 7 positions agree with TRBD2. V trimming: 2 bases; J trimming: 2 bases; junction bases outside the gene matches: 6. This CDR3 spans 16 amino acids. Per the germline V gene, CDR1 is SGHRS and CDR2 is YFSETQ. The CDR3 loop reads CASSLSGTTNTGELFF. CDR3 nucleotides: TGCGCCAGCAGCTTATCCGGGACTACCAACACCGGGGAGCTGTTTTTT.

This chain connects TRBV18 to TRBJ2-1; TRBD1 matches at 8 bases. The CDR3 loop spans 16 amino acids. Germline V gives CDR1 KGHSH, CDR2 LQKENI. V gave up 6 bases and J gave up 0 bases; unmatched junction bases: 7. This CDR3 is CASSYRQGSSYNEQFF. The CDR3 DNA reads as TGTGCCAGCTCCTATCGACAGGGGAGCTCCTACAATGAGCAGTTCTTC.

The CDR3 nucleotides read TGTGCCAGCAGTGGGACAGGGCTGAACACCGGGGAGCTGTTTTTT. Amino acid sequence: CASSGTGLNTGELFF. The gene calls are TRBV11-1 and TRBJ2-2, with 9 bases aligning to TRBD1. The CDR3 is made up of 15 amino acids. Germline V CDR1 and CDR2: SGHAT, FQDESV (reference sequence). With V trimmed by 6 bases and J by 1 base, 3 bases remained unmatched.

This chain links TRBV27 with TRBJ1-6; the D is unclear. V lost 2 bases, J lost 9 bases, and 8 bases lay in between. Germline-derived CDR1 and CDR2 are MNHEY and SMNVEV (reference sequence). The CDR3 loop spans 13 amino acids. CDR3 residues: CASSLREGSPLHF. CDR3 DNA: TGTGCCAGCAGTTTACGGGAGGGTTCACCCCTCCACTTT.

This rearrangement joins TRBV29-1 to TRBJ2-3, with D maybe TRBD1 (6 bases). In germline, CDR1 is SQVTM, CDR2 ANQGSEA. This CDR3 is 14 amino acids long. V lost 1 base and J lost 7, with 15 bases in between. In nucleotides, the CDR3 is TGCAGCGTTGAAGGTTTGAGGGGGAAACATACGCAGTATTTT. The encoded protein is CSVEGLRGKHTQYF.

The V gene is TRBV4-3, the J gene TRBJ1-1; unclear D gene. The CDR3 loop spans 15 amino acids. CDR1 and CDR2 from the germline V gene are LGHNA and YSLEER. V lost 0 bases and J lost 0, with 8 bases in between. CDR3 residues: CASSQEWAMNTEAFF. The CDR3 nucleotides read TGCGCCAGCAGCCAAGAATGGGCGATGAACACTGAAGCTTTCTTT.

The chain carries TRBV4-2 and TRBJ1-2, with D maybe TRBD1 (5 bases). The CDR3 runs 16 residues. Trimming left V 0 bases short and J 4 bases short, with 15 bases between. Germline V gives CDR1 LGHNA, CDR2 YNFKEQ. CDR3 in DNA: TGTGCCAGCAGCCAAGATATGACAGACACCACCTATGGCTACACCTTC. It encodes CASSQDMTDTTYGYTF.

This clone has a handful of counts. The chain carries TRBV6-4 and TRBJ1-1; D gene ambiguous. The CDR3 loop spans 13 amino acids. Germline CDR1 and CDR2: MRHNA and SNTAGT. V was shortened by 6 bases and J by 0 bases, with 8 bases between the two germline ends. The CDR3 coding sequence is TGTGCCAGCAGGATGACTTTGAACACTGAAGCTTTCTTT. It yields the protein CASRMTLNTEAFF.

V is TRBV3-1 (or the pseudogene TRBV3-2) and J is TRBJ1-2, with TRBD1 matching 7 bases. V was clipped by 5 bases and J by 4 bases; unmatched bases: 10. CDR3 length equals 15 residues. CDR1 is LGHDT and CDR2 is YNNKEL in the germline V gene (reference sequence). CDR3 in DNA: TGTGCCAGCAGCTACAATGACAGGGAAGCCTATGGCTACACCTTC. It translates to CASSYNDREAYGYTF.

The gene calls are TRBV18 and TRBJ1-2; 9 positions agree with TRBD1. Germline trimming cut 3 bases from V and 4 bases from J; bases unmatched to any gene: 3. This CDR3 comprises 14 residues. The germline gives CDR1 KGHSH, CDR2 LQKENI. The CDR3, as DNA: TGTGCCAGCTCACCCCCGGGACAGGGCTATGGCTACACCTTC. Translating it yields CASSPPGQGYGYTF.

The DNA of the CDR3 is TGTGCCATCAGTGAAGCCAATGAGCAGTTCTTC. This gives the protein CAISEANEQFF. The V and J genes are TRBV10-3 and TRBJ2-1; D is unclear. Per germline, CDR1 ENHRY and CDR2 SYGVKD. The CDR3 is 11 residues long. The V gene lost 3 bases and the J gene lost 6 bases, with 3 bases spanning the gap.

This clone was found a few times. The chain carries TRBV24-1 and TRBJ1-5; D gene unclear. The CDR3 loop spans 16 amino acids. The V end lost 8 bases, the J end lost 3 bases, and 19 bases lay between the germline ends. Per germline, CDR1 KGHDR and CDR2 SFDVKD. The CDR3 DNA is TGTGCCACCACTACCTTTGAAGTAAAGCCCAATCAGCCCCAGCATTTT. Translated, it gives CATTTFEVKPNQPQHF.

For this clone: This may be a read error: a much more frequent sequence differs by one nucleotide. The CDR3 loop is CASSLGSSYNSPLHF. The CDR3, as DNA: TGTGCCAGCAGCTTAGGGAGCTCCTATAATTCACCCCTCCACTTT. This chain uses TRBV7-2 with TRBJ1-6; D ambiguous. The CDR3 spans 15 residues. CDR1 and CDR2 from the germline V gene are SGHTA and FQGNSA. Between the trimmed V and J ends, which lost 1 base and 0 bases, there was a span of 4 bases.